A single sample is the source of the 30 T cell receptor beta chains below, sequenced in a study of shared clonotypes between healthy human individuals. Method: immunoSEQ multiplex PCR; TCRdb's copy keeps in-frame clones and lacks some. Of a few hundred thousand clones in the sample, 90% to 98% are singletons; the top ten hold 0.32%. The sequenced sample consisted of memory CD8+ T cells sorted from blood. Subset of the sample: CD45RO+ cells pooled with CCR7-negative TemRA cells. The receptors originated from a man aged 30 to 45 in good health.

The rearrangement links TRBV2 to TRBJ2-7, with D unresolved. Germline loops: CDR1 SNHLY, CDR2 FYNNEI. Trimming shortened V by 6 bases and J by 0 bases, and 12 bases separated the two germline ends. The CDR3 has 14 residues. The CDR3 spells CASRSTINSYEQYF. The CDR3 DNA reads TGTGCCAGCAGGTCGACAATAAACTCCTACGAGCAGTACTTC.

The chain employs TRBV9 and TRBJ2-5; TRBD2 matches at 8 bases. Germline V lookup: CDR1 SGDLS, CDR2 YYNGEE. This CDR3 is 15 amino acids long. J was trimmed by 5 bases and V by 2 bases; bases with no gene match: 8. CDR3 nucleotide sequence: TGTGCCAGCAGCGTTGGCGGGAGGTCTGGGGAGACCCAGTACTTC. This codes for CASSVGGRSGETQYF.

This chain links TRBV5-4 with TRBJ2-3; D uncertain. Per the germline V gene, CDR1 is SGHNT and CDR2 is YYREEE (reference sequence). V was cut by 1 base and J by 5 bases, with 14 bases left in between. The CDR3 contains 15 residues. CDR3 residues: CASSLWSAFVDTQYF. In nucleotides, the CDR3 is TGTGCCAGCAGCTTGTGGTCGGCGTTCGTAGATACGCAGTATTTT.

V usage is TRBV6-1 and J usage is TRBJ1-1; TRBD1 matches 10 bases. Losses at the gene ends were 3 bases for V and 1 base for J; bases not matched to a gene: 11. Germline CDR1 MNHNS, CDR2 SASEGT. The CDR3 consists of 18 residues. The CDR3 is CASSDFDRGRRRNTEAFF. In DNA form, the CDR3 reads TGTGCCAGCAGTGATTTTGACAGGGGGCGGCGGAGGAACACTGAAGCTTTCTTT.

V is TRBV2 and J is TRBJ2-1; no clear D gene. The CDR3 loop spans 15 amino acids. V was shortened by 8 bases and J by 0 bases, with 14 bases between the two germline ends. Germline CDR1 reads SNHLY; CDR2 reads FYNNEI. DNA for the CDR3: TGTGCCAGCCAGGTGGAGCGCGGCTCCTACAATGAGCAGTTCTTC. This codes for CASQVERGSYNEQFF. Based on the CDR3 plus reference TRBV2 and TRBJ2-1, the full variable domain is EPEVTQTPSHQVTQMGQEVILRCVPISNHLYFYWYRQILGQKVEFLVSFYNNEISEKSEIFDDQFSVERPDGSNFTLKIRSTKLEDSAMYFCASQVERGSYNEQFFGPGTRLTVL.

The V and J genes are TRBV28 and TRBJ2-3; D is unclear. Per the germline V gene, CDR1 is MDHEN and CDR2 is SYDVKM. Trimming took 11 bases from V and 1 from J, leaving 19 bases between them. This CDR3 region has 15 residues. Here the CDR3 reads CALSSRRYGTDTQYF. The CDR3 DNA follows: TGTGCCCTTAGCAGTCGGCGTTATGGCACAGATACGCAGTATTTT. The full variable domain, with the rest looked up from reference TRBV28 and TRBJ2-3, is DVKVTQSSRYLVKRTGEKVFLECVQDMDHENMFWYRQDPGLGLRLIYFSYDVKMKEKGDIPEGYSVSREKKERFSLILESASTNQTSMYLCALSSRRYGTDTQYFGPGTRLTVL.

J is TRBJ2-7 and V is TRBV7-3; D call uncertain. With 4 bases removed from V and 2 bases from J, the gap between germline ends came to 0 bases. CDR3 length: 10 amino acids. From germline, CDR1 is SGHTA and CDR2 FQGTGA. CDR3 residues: CASSSYEQYF. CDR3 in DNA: TGTGCCAGCAGCTCCTACGAGCAGTACTTC.

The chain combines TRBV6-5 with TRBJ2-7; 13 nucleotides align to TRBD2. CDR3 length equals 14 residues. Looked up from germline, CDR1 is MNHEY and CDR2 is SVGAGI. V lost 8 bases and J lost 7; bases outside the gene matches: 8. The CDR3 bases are TGTGCCAGCCGCGGACTAGCGGGAGAGTATGAGCAGTACTTC. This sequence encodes CASRGLAGEYEQYF.

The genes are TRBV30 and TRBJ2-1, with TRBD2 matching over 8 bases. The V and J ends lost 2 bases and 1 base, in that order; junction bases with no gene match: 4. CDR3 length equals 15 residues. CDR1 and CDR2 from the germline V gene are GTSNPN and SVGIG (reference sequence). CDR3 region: CAWSSQRESYNEQFF. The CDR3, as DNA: TGTGCCTGGAGTTCCCAGCGGGAGTCCTACAATGAGCAGTTCTTC.

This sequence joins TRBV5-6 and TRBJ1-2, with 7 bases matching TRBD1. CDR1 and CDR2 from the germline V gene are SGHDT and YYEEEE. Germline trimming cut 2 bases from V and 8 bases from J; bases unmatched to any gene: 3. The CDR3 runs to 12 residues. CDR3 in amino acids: CASSLRTGGYTF. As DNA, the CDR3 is TGTGCCAGCAGCTTAAGGACAGGCGGCTACACCTTC.

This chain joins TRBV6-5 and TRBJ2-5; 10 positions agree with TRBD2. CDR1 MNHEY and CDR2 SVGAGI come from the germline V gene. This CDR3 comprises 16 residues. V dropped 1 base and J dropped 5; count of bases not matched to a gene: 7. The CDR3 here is CASSYFPSGSSETQYF. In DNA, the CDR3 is TGTGCCAGCAGTTACTTTCCTAGCGGGAGCTCTGAGACCCAGTACTTC.

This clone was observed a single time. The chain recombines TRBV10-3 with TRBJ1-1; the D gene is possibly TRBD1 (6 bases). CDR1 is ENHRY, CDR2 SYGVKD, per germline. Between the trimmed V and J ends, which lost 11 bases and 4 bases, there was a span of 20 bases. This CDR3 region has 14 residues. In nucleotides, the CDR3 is TGTGCCGTCGGATCGGGGAGGGGGAGCACTGAAGCTTTCTTT. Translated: CAVGSGRGSTEAFF.

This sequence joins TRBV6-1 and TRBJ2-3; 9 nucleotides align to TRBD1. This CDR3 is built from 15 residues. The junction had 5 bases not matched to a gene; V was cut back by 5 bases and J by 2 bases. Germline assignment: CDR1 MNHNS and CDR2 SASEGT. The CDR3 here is CASSLTGGNTDTQYF. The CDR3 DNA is TGTGCCAGCAGTCTAACAGGGGGCAACACAGATACGCAGTATTTT.

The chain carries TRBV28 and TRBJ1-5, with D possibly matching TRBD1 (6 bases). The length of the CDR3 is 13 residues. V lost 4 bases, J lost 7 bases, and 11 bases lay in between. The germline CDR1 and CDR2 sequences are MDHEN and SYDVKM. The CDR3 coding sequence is TGTGCCAGCAGTTGGGGACAAGGGCAGCCCCAGCATTTT. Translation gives CASSWGQGQPQHF. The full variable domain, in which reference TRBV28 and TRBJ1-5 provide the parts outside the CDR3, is DVKVTQSSRYLVKRTGEKVFLECVQDMDHENMFWYRQDPGLGLRLIYFSYDVKMKEKGDIPEGYSVSREKKERFSLILESASTNQTSMYLCASSWGQGQPQHFGDGTRLSIL.

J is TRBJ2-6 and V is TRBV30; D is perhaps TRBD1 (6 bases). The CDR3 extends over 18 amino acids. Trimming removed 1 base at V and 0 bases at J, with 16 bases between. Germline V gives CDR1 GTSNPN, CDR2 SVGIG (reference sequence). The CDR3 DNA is TGTGCCTGGAGTGCTTCAGGGACACTTTACTCTGGGGCCAACGTCCTGACTTTC. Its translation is CAWSASGTLYSGANVLTF.

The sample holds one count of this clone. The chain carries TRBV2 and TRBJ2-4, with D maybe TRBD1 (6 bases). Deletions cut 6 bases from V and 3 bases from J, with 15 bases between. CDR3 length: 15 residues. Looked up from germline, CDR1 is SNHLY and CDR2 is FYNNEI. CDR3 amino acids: CASRQTGTGKNIQYF. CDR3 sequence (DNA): TGTGCCAGCAGGCAAACAGGGACGGGCAAAAACATTCAGTACTTC.

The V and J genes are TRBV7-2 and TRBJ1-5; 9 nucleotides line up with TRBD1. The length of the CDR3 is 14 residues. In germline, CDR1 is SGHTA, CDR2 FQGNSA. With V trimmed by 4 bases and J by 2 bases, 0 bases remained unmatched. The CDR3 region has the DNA TGTGCCAGCAGCTGGACAGGGGGCAATCAGCCCCAGCATTTT. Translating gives CASSWTGGNQPQHF.

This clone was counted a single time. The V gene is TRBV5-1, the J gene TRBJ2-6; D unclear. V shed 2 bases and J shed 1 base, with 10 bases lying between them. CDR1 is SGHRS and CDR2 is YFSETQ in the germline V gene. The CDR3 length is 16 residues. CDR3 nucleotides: TGCGCCAGCAGCTTCCAGCAGATATCTGGGGCCAACGTCCTGACTTTC. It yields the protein CASSFQQISGANVLTF.

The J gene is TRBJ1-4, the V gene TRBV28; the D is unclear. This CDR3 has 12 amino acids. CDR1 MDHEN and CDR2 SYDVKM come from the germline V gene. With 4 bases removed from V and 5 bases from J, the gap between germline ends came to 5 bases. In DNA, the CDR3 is TGTGCCAGCAGTTGGGAGAATGAAAAACTGTTTTTT. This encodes CASSWENEKLFF.

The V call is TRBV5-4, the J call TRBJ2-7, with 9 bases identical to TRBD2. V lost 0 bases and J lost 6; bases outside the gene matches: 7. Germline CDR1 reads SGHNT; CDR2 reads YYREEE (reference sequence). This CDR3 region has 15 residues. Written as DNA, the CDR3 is TGTGCCAGCAGCTTGGGGCGGGAGGGAAAAGGCGAGCAGTACTTC. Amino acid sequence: CASSLGREGKGEQYF.

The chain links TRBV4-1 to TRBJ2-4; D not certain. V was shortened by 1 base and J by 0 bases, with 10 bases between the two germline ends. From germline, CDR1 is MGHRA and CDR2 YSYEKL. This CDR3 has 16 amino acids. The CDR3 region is CASSQGWSLAKNIQYF. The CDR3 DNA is TGCGCCAGCAGCCAAGGCTGGTCGTTAGCCAAAAACATTCAGTACTTC.

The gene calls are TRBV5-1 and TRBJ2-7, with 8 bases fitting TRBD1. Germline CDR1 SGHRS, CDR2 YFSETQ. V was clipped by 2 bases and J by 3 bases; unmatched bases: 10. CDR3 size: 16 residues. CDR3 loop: CASSFGPGQDLYEQYF. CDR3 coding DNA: TGCGCCAGCAGCTTTGGGCCGGGACAGGATCTCTACGAGCAGTACTTC. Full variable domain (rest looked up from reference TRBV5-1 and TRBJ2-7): KAGVTQTPRYLIKTRGQQVTLSCSPISGHRSVSWYQQTPGQGLQFLFEYFSETQRNKGNFPGRFSGRQFSNSRSEMNVSTLELGDSALYLCASSFGPGQDLYEQYFGPGTRLTVT.

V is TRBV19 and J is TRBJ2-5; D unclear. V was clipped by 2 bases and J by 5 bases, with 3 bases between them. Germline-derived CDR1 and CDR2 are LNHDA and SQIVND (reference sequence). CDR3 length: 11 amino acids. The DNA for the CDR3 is TGTGCCAGTAGTATAATGGAGACCCAGTACTTC. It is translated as CASSIMETQYF.

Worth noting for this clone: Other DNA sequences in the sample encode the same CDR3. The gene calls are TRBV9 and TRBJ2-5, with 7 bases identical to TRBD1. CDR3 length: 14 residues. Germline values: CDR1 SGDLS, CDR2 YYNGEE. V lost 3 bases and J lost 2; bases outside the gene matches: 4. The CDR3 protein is CASSAGQRQETQYF. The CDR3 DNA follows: TGTGCCAGCAGCGCGGGACAGCGACAAGAGACCCAGTACTTC.

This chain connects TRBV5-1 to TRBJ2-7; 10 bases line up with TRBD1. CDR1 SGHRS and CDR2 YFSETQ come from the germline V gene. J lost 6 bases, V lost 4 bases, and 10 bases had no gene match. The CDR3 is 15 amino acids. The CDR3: CASSLGTGVISEQYF. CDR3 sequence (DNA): TGCGCCAGCAGCCTAGGGACAGGGGTGATTAGCGAGCAGTACTTC. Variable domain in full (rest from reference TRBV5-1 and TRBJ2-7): KAGVTQTPRYLIKTRGQQVTLSCSPISGHRSVSWYQQTPGQGLQFLFEYFSETQRNKGNFPGRFSGRQFSNSRSEMNVSTLELGDSALYLCASSLGTGVISEQYFGPGTRLTVT.

The CDR3 is CAWSVGTSLTDTQYF. The CDR3 bases are TGTGCCTGGAGTGTAGGGACTAGCCTTACAGATACGCAGTATTTT. The chain employs TRBV30 and TRBJ2-3, with 9 bases matching TRBD2. CDR1 and CDR2 from the germline V gene are GTSNPN and SVGIG (reference sequence). V shed 0 bases, J shed 3 bases, and the junction held 4 bases outside the gene matches. This CDR3 has 15 amino acids.

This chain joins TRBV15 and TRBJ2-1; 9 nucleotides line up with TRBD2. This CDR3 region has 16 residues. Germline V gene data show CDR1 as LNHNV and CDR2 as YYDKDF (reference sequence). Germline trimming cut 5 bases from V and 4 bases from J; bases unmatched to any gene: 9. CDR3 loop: CATSPFSGSLYNEQFF. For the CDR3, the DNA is TGTGCCACCAGCCCTTTTAGCGGGAGCTTGTACAATGAGCAGTTCTTC. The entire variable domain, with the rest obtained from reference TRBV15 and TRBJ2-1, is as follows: DAMVIQNPRYQVTQFGKPVTLSCSQTLNHNVMYWYQQKSSQAPKLLFHYYDKDFNNEADTPDNFQSRRPNTSFCFLDIRSPGLGDTAMYLCATSPFSGSLYNEQFFGPGTRLTVL.

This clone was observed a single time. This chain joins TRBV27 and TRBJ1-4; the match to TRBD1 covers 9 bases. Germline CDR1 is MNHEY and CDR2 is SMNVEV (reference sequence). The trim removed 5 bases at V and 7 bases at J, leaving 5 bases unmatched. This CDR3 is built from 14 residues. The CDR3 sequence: CASSPGQGGEKLFF. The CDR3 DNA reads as TGTGCCAGCAGTCCGGGACAGGGAGGTGAAAAACTGTTTTTT.

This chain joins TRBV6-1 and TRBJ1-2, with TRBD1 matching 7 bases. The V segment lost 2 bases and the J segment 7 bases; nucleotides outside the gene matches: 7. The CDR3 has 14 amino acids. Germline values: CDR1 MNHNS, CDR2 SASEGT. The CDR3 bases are TGTGCCAGCAGTGAAAGTGGCAGGGGGACTGGCTACACCTTC. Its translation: CASSESGRGTGYTF.

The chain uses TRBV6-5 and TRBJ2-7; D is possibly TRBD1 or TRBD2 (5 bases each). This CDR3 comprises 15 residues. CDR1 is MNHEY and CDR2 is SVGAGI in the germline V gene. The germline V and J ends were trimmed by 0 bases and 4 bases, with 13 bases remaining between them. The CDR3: CASSYSTGPRYEQYF. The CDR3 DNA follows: TGTGCCAGCAGTTACTCTACGGGGCCCCGGTACGAGCAGTACTTC.